This T cell receptor beta chain was sequenced during a study of CD8 T cells in Susac syndrome. The CDR3 consists of 13 residues. Germline V gene sequence: CDR1 LGHDT, CDR2 YNNKEL (reference sequence). Trimming pared 1 base from V and 4 bases from J, leaving 7 bases between. Reverse transcription used roughly 0.5 to 1 ug RNA and random hexamers. Amplification of TCR beta CDR3 across 54 Vbeta and 13 Jbeta was performed with immunoSEQ multiplex PCR. TCRdb itself ran the immunoSEQ multiplex PCR reads through MiXCR, one entry per CDR3 protein. Found here are hundreds of thousands of distinct CDR3 sequences, approximately 95% of them singletons; the top ten hold 0.082%. Sequencing of TCR beta, carried out with a high-throughput approach, was applied to CD8+ and CD4+ T cells from the blood. Included as multiple sclerosis controls were treatment-naive patients who had stable or active relapsing-remitting disease.

The sequence was collected from a human donor with multiple sclerosis. The sequencing sample was made of CD4+ T cells from PBMCs. The chain combines TRBV3-1 with TRBJ1-2; no clear D. The CDR3 DNA follows: TGTGCCAGCAGCCAAGGACTAGGCTATGGCTACACCTTC. This gives the protein CASSQGLGYGYTF.